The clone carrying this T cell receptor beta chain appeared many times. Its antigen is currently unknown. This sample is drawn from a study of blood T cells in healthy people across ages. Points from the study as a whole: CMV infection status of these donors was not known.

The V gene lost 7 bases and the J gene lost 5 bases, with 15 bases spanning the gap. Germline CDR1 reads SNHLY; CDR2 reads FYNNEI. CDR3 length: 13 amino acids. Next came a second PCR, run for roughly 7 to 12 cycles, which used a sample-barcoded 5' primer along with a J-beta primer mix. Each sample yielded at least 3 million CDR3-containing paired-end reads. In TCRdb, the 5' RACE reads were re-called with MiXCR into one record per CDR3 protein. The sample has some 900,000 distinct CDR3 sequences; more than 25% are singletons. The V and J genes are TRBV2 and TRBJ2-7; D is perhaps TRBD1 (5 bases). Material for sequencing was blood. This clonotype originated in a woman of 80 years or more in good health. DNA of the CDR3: TGTGCCAGCAATCAGGCAGGGCTGGACGAGCAGTACTTC. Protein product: CASNQAGLDEQYF.